This paragraph reports one TCR beta chain. These data are taken from a study of shared clonotypes between healthy human individuals. At the level of the study: Three plates each covered CD4 naive and memory; CD8 naive two, CD8 memory one.

Only in-frame clones appear in the TCRdb table, and some are missing; sequencing was by immunoSEQ multiplex PCR. This repertoire shows over 950,000 clones, 77% found once; its top ten account for 0.89%. The sequence came from a man between 18 and 35 years old in good health. Some clones in this sample may be carry-over from other donors' samples. Input material: memory CD4+ T cells from PBMCs. Specified subset: CD45RA-negative fraction.

DNA for the CDR3: TGTGCCAGCAGTTCCGCCCAGGCAGAGGGGTTTTTT. Residues: CASSSAQAEGFF. J is TRBJ1-4 and V is TRBV28, with unresolved D. V was shortened by 4 bases and J by 16 bases, with 16 bases between the two germline ends. The germline V gene encodes CDR1 MDHEN and CDR2 SYDVKM. The CDR3 covers 12 residues.